The 22 T cell receptor beta chains listed next were all sequenced from one sample in a study of blood T cell repertoires in COVID-19. The table came from immunoSEQ multiplex PCR; TCRdb's copy has only in-frame clones and leaves some out. The sample has a few hundred thousand clones; 84% are singletons. Sequences were obtained from peripheral blood. The origin of the receptors is a woman in her thirties or forties who had recovered from COVID-19.

This clone was observed a handful of times. CDR3 coding DNA: TGTGCCAGCAGTAGGGACACCCGCTATTCACCCCTCCACTTT. It translates to CASSRDTRYSPLHF. The chain joins TRBV6-5 to TRBJ1-6, with D perhaps matching TRBD1 (6 bases). Trimming pared 5 bases from V and 8 bases from J, leaving 13 bases between. Germline V gene data show CDR1 as MNHEY and CDR2 as SVGAGI. The CDR3 is 14 residues long.

J is TRBJ1-1 and V is TRBV19, with 7 bases that match TRBD1. The CDR3 is 13 residues long. Germline assignment: CDR1 LNHDA and CDR2 SQIVND (reference sequence). J lost 4 bases, V lost 7 bases, and 6 bases had no gene match. CDR3 sequence (DNA): TGTGCCAGTATGACCAACAGGGGCACTGAAGCTTTCTTT. Protein product: CASMTNRGTEAFF.

This chain connects TRBV5-1 to TRBJ2-6, with TRBD1 matching 12 bases. This CDR3 is built from 18 residues. From germline, CDR1 is SGHRS and CDR2 YFSETQ. Trimming cost V 4 bases and J 4 bases; bases outside gene matches: 9. The CDR3 reads CASSRTGTGGIGANVLTF. CDR3 nucleotides: TGCGCCAGCAGCAGAACCGGGACAGGGGGCATCGGGGCCAACGTCCTGACTTTC.

The J gene is TRBJ1-1, the V gene TRBV6-1, with TRBD1 as a possible D gene (6 bases). There are 15 residues in the CDR3. Germline V lookup: CDR1 MNHNS, CDR2 SASEGT. Trimming took off 3 bases at V and 1 base at J, with 12 bases between the two ends. The CDR3 DNA is TGTGCCAGCAGTGACCTGCCAGGGGCGAACACTGAAGCTTTCTTT. Its translation: CASSDLPGANTEAFF.

Points on this clone: Given a much more abundant clone one base away, this may be a read error. The chain has TRBV3-1 (or the pseudogene TRBV3-2) and TRBJ2-3; TRBD2 agrees at 10 bases. After removal of 4 bases from V and 1 base from J, the junction contained 2 bases not matched to a gene. From germline, CDR1 is LGHDT and CDR2 YNNKEL (reference sequence). This CDR3 spans 15 amino acids. The CDR3 region has the DNA TGTGCCAGCAGCCTAGCGGGGGGCCGCACAGATACGCAGTATTTT. Protein product: CASSLAGGRTDTQYF.

The chain is built from TRBV11-3 and TRBJ2-1; TRBD2 aligns across 15 bases. After removal of 0 bases from V and 5 bases from J, the junction contained 8 bases not matched to a gene. CDR1 and CDR2 from the germline V gene are SGHNT and YENEEA. The CDR3 is 19 residues long. The CDR3 spells CASSLDLPGLAGGHNEQFF. CDR3 DNA sequence: TGTGCCAGCAGCTTAGACCTCCCGGGACTAGCGGGGGGCCACAATGAGCAGTTCTTC. Supplemented by reference TRBV11-3 and TRBJ2-1, the full variable domain reads EAGVVQSPRYKIIEKKQPVAFWCNPISGHNTLYWYLQNLGQGPELLIRYENEEAVDDSQLPKDRFSAERLKGVDSTLKIQPAELGDSAVYLCASSLDLPGLAGGHNEQFFGPGTRLTVL.

The chain employs TRBV19 and TRBJ1-1; perhaps TRBD1 as D (6 bases). The germline V gene encodes CDR1 LNHDA and CDR2 SQIVND (reference sequence). The CDR3 is made up of 14 amino acids. Trimming cost V 6 bases and J 2 bases, with 13 bases left between them. In nucleotides, the CDR3 is TGTGCCAGTAGACCAAGGACAGACAACACTGAAGCTTTCTTT. It yields the protein CASRPRTDNTEAFF.

J is TRBJ1-1 and V is TRBV19; D possibly corresponds to TRBD1 (6 bases). Deletions cut 3 bases from V and 2 bases from J, with 10 bases between. CDR1 LNHDA and CDR2 SQIVND come from the germline V gene (reference sequence). The CDR3 covers 14 residues. CDR3 in DNA: TGTGCCAGTAGTATTTCAGGGGCTAACACTGAAGCTTTCTTT. Protein: CASSISGANTEAFF.

The chain links TRBV5-8 to TRBJ1-2, with D perhaps TRBD1 (6 bases). V was shortened by 0 bases and J by 10 bases, with 13 bases between the two germline ends. Germline assignment: CDR1 SGHTS and CDR2 YDEGEE. The CDR3 totals 13 residues. The CDR3 region is CASSLATGSSYTF. CDR3 sequence (DNA): TGTGCCAGCAGCTTGGCCACAGGGAGTTCCTACACCTTC. Looking up the rest from reference TRBV5-8 and TRBJ1-2 gives the full variable domain: EAGVTQSPTHLIKTRGQQATLRCSPISGHTSVYWYQQALGLGLQFLLWYDEGEERNRGNFPPRFSGRQFPNYSSELNVNALELEDSALYLCASSLATGSSYTFGSGTRLTVV.

J is TRBJ2-3 and V is TRBV4-3; no firm D call. CDR1 LGHNA and CDR2 YSLEER come from the germline V gene. CDR3 length: 16 amino acids. V shed 0 bases and J shed 5 bases, with 15 bases lying between them. In nucleotides, the CDR3 is TGCGCCAGCAGCCAAGACATTCCCCCGGAGATAGATACGCAGTATTTT. It is translated as CASSQDIPPEIDTQYF.

The gene calls are TRBV6-5 and TRBJ2-1, with 9 bases that match TRBD1. This CDR3 is built from 15 residues. CDR1 and CDR2 (germline): MNHEY, SVGAGI. Germline trimming cut 2 bases from V and 3 bases from J; bases unmatched to any gene: 2. Here the CDR3 DNA reads TGTGCCAGCAGTTACCGACAGGGGGGCTACAATGAGCAGTTCTTC. It codes for CASSYRQGGYNEQFF.

The V gene is TRBV6-5, the J gene TRBJ1-2; a possible D gene is TRBD1 (6 bases). Germline values: CDR1 MNHEY, CDR2 SVGAGI. The CDR3 length is 12 residues. Trimming removed 7 bases from V and 2 bases from J, with 8 bases in between. CDR3 amino acids: CASTQGNYGYTF. The DNA of the CDR3 is TGTGCCAGCACCCAGGGGAACTATGGCTACACCTTC.

The rearrangement links TRBV3-1 (or the pseudogene TRBV3-2) to TRBJ1-4, with 7 bases lining up with TRBD1. J lost 11 bases, V lost 8 bases, and 8 bases had no gene match. The germline V gene has CDR1 LGHDT and CDR2 YNNKEL (reference sequence). This CDR3 spans 12 amino acids. The DNA of the CDR3 is TGTGCCAGCTCGACAGGGAGTGTGAAACTGTTTTTT. Protein product: CASSTGSVKLFF.

J is TRBJ1-5 and V is TRBV6-2 or TRBV6-3; possibly TRBD1 for D (5 bases). V gave up 5 bases and J gave up 4 bases, with 15 bases separating them. Germline-derived CDR1 and CDR2 are MNHEY and SVGEGT. This CDR3 is 15 amino acids long. The CDR3 here is CASSTRGGWNQPQHF. In nucleotides, the CDR3 is TGTGCCAGCAGTACCCGGGGGGGATGGAATCAGCCCCAGCATTTT.

The gene calls are TRBV11-3 and TRBJ1-2; TRBD1 matches at 9 bases. CDR3 size: 15 residues. Trimming cost V 5 bases and J 1 base; bases outside gene matches: 5. Germline V lookup: CDR1 SGHNT, CDR2 YENEEA. CDR3 protein: CASSGGQGNNYGYTF. The CDR3, as DNA: TGTGCCAGCAGCGGGGGACAGGGAAATAACTATGGCTACACCTTC.

The chain joins TRBV13 to TRBJ2-1; TRBD2 agrees at 9 bases. The CDR3 runs to 13 residues. Germline assignment: CDR1 PRHDT and CDR2 FYEKMQ (reference sequence). The V segment lost 8 bases and the J segment 4 bases; nucleotides outside the gene matches: 3. For the CDR3, the DNA is TGTGCCAGCGAAGCGGGGGGATACAATGAGCAGTTCTTC. This translates into CASEAGGYNEQFF.

The rearrangement uses TRBV7-2 and TRBJ1-3; the D gene is possibly TRBD1 (6 bases). V lost 2 bases, J lost 0 bases, and 14 bases lay in between. There are 17 residues in the CDR3. In germline, CDR1 is SGHTA, CDR2 FQGNSA. CDR3 loop: CASSLPRGGHSGNTIYF. CDR3 nucleotides: TGTGCCAGCAGCTTACCTCGGGGGGGCCACTCTGGAAACACCATATATTTT.

The J gene is TRBJ2-1, the V gene TRBV5-1; 8 bases fit TRBD1. The germline CDR1 and CDR2 sequences are SGHRS and YFSETQ. CDR3 size: 15 residues. Losses at the gene ends were 3 bases for V and 7 bases for J; bases not matched to a gene: 9. The CDR3 DNA follows: TGCGCCAGCAGCTCCGGCGAGACAGGGGTGAATGAGCAGTTCTTC. Amino acid sequence: CASSSGETGVNEQFF.

This clone has only a few counts. V and J are TRBV4-3 and TRBJ1-1; D gene unclear. V dropped 4 bases and J dropped 1 base, with 10 bases sitting between them. The CDR3 extends over 14 amino acids. CDR1 LGHNA and CDR2 YSLEER come from the germline V gene. This chain's CDR3 is CASSRDNWNTEAFF. The CDR3, as DNA: TGCGCCAGCAGCCGCGATAACTGGAACACTGAAGCTTTCTTT.

The chain is built from TRBV5-1 and TRBJ2-3, with 9 bases lining up with TRBD2. The ends lost 0 bases at V and 0 bases at J; junction bases unmatched: 5. From germline, CDR1 is SGHRS and CDR2 YFSETQ. There are 17 residues in the CDR3. The CDR3 DNA sequence: TGCGCCAGCAGCTTGGAATCGGCGGGGGGGAGCACAGATACGCAGTATTTT. The encoded protein is CASSLESAGGSTDTQYF.

This chain connects TRBV5-4 to TRBJ1-2; a weak D match, TRBD1 (5 bases). Germline assignment: CDR1 SGHNT and CDR2 YYREEE (reference sequence). This CDR3 has 13 amino acids. With 4 bases removed from V and 3 bases from J, the gap between germline ends came to 10 bases. This chain's CDR3 is CASSPGGDYGYTF. The CDR3 DNA sequence: TGTGCCAGCAGCCCTGGGGGGGACTATGGCTACACCTTC.

The chain joins TRBV6-5 to TRBJ1-2; 7 nucleotides agree with TRBD1. CDR1 MNHEY and CDR2 SVGAGI come from the germline V gene. The CDR3 consists of 14 residues. Trimming cost V 5 bases and J 1 base; bases outside gene matches: 4. The CDR3 here is CASSRTGNNYGYTF. CDR3 DNA sequence: TGTGCCAGCAGTCGGACAGGAAATAACTATGGCTACACCTTC.